These 8 T cell receptor beta chains were all obtained from the same sample, sequenced in a study of T cell responses to AZD1222 COVID-19 vaccine. Libraries were prepared by immunoSEQ multiplex PCR; TCRdb keeps only in-frame clonotypes and omits some of them. The profile shows 90,000 to 100,000 clones, roughly 90% of them singletons. The sample was peripheral blood, taken 28 days after the second AZD1222 dose. The source of these receptors is an adult who received the AZD1222 COVID-19 vaccine.

The table lists this clone with a few counts. This chain uses TRBV5-1 with TRBJ1-5; 7 bases are shared with TRBD1. Germline loops: CDR1 SGHRS, CDR2 YFSETQ. Unmatched junction bases numbered 6, after V lost 0 bases and J lost 0 bases. The CDR3 has 17 amino acids. The CDR3 coding sequence is TGCGCCAGCAGCTTGGAGGGGCAGGGGGATAGCAATCAGCCCCAGCATTTT. It yields the protein CASSLEGQGDSNQPQHF.

The gene calls are TRBV11-3 and TRBJ2-1, with 9 bases that match TRBD2. The ends lost 4 bases at V and 7 bases at J; junction bases unmatched: 11. Germline CDR1 reads SGHNT; CDR2 reads YENEEA. The CDR3 is made up of 16 amino acids. This CDR3 is CASSSRVAGVWNEQFF. The DNA of the CDR3 is TGTGCCAGCAGCTCTAGGGTAGCGGGAGTCTGGAATGAGCAGTTCTTC.

About this clone itself: The sample has other DNA sequences that encode this CDR3 too. Here the CDR3 reads CASSSTSSYEQYF. The CDR3 DNA reads TGCGCCAGCAGCTCCACCTCATCCTACGAGCAGTACTTC. This chain connects TRBV5-1 to TRBJ2-7; D remains ambiguous. Trimming shortened V by 3 bases and J by 1 base, and 8 bases separated the two germline ends. The CDR3 extends over 13 amino acids. In germline, CDR1 is SGHRS, CDR2 YFSETQ.

The CDR3 loop reads CASSLGTSGSLYNEQFF. As DNA, the CDR3 is TGTGCCAGCAGCTTAGGGACTAGCGGGAGTCTCTACAATGAGCAGTTCTTC. V and J are TRBV7-8 and TRBJ2-1, with TRBD2 identical over 13 bases. Germline trimming cut 1 base from V and 3 bases from J; bases unmatched to any gene: 3. In germline, CDR1 is SGHVS, CDR2 FQNEAQ. CDR3 length: 17 residues.

Concerning this clone: The junction and the germline gene differ at one end; a read error may be behind it. The chain recombines TRBV7-9 with TRBJ1-1; no clear D gene. The CDR3 extends over 13 amino acids. Germline V gene data show CDR1 as SEHNR and CDR2 as FQNEAQ (reference sequence). The CDR3 nucleotides are TGTGCCAGCAGCGTAGCCCCGAACACTGAAGCTTTCTTT. Translating it yields CASSVAPNTEAFF. Using reference TRBV7-9 and TRBJ1-1 for the parts outside the CDR3, the full variable domain is DTGVSQNPRHKITKRGQNVTFRCDPISEHNRLYWYRQTLGQGPEFLTYFQNEAQLEKSRLLSDRFSAERPKGSFSTLEIQRTEQGDSAMYLCASSVAPNTEAFFGQGTRLTVV.

The J gene is TRBJ2-2, the V gene TRBV7-9; 11 bases align to TRBD2. Trimming removed 5 bases from V and 3 bases from J; junction bases left unmatched: 14. Germline V CDR1 and CDR2: SEHNR, FQNEAQ (reference sequence). The CDR3 length is 19 residues. CDR3 sequence (DNA): TGTGCCAGCAGCCAGGGGAAACTAGCGGGAGTAAGGTACACCGGGGAGCTGTTTTTT. Protein product: CASSQGKLAGVRYTGELFF.

This clone was counted once. V and J are TRBV6-2 or TRBV6-3 and TRBJ1-1; D gene unclear. Germline V gene data show CDR1 as MNHEY and CDR2 as SVGEGT. V lost 0 bases, J lost 0 bases, and 20 bases lay in between. The CDR3 totals 19 residues. CDR3 DNA: TGTGCCAGCAGTTACTCGATCGAGAGATTGGACCACATGAACACTGAAGCTTTCTTT. Its translation is CASSYSIERLDHMNTEAFF.

The chain is built from TRBV29-1 and TRBJ1-1; D uncertain. The germline gives CDR1 SQVTM, CDR2 ANQGSEA. CDR3 length: 13 amino acids. V lost 4 bases and J lost 0, with 9 bases in between. The DNA for the CDR3 is TGCAGCGTTGTTCCGGGGATGAACACTGAAGCTTTCTTT. This gives the protein CSVVPGMNTEAFF.